The T cell receptor (beta chain) under discussion was sequenced for a study of radiotherapy plus CTLA-4 blockade in lung cancer. For the study at large: Around 20% of enrolled patients responded objectively, and roughly 31% had disease control.

Points from the study as a whole: According to reports, early shifts in blood T cell clones, alongside interferon-beta, forecast response most accurately.

The V end lost 7 bases, the J end lost 10 bases, and 14 bases lay between the germline ends. The CDR3 is made up of 12 amino acids. The germline gives CDR1 MNHEY, CDR2 SMNVEV (reference sequence). Assay used: immunoSEQ multiplex PCR; TCRdb lists only in-frame clones, some missing. This table holds about 120,000 clones, 78% found once. About this clone: The antigen is unknown.

This specimen was peripheral blood, taken from a patient treated with radiotherapy plus ipilimumab. The TCR sequence derives from a human donor with non-small cell lung cancer who had a partial response to radiotherapy plus ipilimumab. The J gene is TRBJ2-1, the V gene TRBV27; no reliable D call. The CDR3 is CASTKPPQEQFF. For the CDR3, the DNA is TGTGCCAGCACCAAACCCCCCCAGGAGCAGTTCTTC.